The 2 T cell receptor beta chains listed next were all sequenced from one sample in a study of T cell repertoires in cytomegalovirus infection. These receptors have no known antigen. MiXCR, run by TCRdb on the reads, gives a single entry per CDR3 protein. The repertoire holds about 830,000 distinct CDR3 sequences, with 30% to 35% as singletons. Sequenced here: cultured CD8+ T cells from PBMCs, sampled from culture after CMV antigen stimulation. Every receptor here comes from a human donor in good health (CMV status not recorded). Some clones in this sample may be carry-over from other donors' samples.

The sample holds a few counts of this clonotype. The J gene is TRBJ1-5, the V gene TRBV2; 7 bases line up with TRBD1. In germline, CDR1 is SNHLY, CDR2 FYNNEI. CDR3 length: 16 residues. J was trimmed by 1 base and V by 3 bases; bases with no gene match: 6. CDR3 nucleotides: TGTGCCAGCAGTGATCTGAGGGGGCAGAGCAATCAGCCCCAGCATTTT. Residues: CASSDLRGQSNQPQHF.

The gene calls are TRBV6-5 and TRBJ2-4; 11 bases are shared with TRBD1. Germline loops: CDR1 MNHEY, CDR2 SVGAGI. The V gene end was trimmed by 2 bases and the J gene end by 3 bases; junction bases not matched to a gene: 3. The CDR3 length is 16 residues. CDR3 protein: CASSYAGTGGKNIQYF. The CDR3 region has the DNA TGTGCCAGCAGTTACGCGGGGACAGGGGGCAAAAACATTCAGTACTTC.